The present T cell receptor beta chain was sequenced within a study of blood T cell repertoires in COVID-19 (dated by TCRdb to the early 2020s). Some background on the complete study: Collaborator samples came from the United States, Italy and Spain and covered acute and convalescent phases of COVID-19. The material from the prospective study consisted of cDNA or gDNA derived from T cells, B-cell-depleted T cells, or PBMCs. Subjects who had been exposed to COVID-19, were actively infected with it, or had recovered from it provided the deeply sampled blood TCRbeta repertoires that made up the dataset. The repertoires were released in a freely available public database intended as a resource for research on the immune response to SARS-CoV-2. The samples were drawn from the first 160 participants of the ongoing ImmuneRACE study and from some 1,300 subjects provided by 6 global collaborators. The sample metadata nearly always contained a de-identified subject ID, COVID-19 status, age in years and sex. HLA class I and class II types, where available, came from metadata supplied by the sample provider rather than from assay-based typing. Paper-wide results and their limitations: Clinical and demographic metadata were provided uncurated, with the amount varying by source and participant.

On this clone itself: Its target antigen remains unknown. Per-base qualities were not stored, and no clone one base away is much larger.

TCRbeta CDR3 regions were amplified from genomic DNA using the immunoSEQ Assay, a bias-controlled multiplex PCR. In the original analysis: Within the assay, amplification of reference gene primers was used to estimate how many nucleated cells each sample contained. To quantify the absolute abundance of each unique TCRbeta CDR3 rearrangement, sequence reads were collapsed and filtered. For each sample, productive Simpson clonality was calculated as the square root of Simpson's diversity index across productive rearrangements. TCRdb provides this immuneACCESS table in a form limited to in-frame rearrangements. Some clones are lacking; in checked studies, under half of them reflect an unresolved V gene, and why the rest are absent is not known. V and J calls plus clone size are reproduced from that table; the DNA served to infer D and trimming. This sample is represented by 60,000 to 90,000 clones; around 83% of them were singletons. Jointly, the top ten make up roughly 9.8% of the sample.

At one collaborating source in Seattle, patients were enrolled during active infection and were followed longitudinally through the course of disease. The collaborating institutions used their own protocols to collect whole blood in K2EDTA tubes. For TCRbeta analysis, collaborators shipped samples in one of three forms: frozen whole blood, isolated PBMCs, or DNA extracted from either of those sample types. The V end loses 2 bases and the J end loses 5 bases, and a stretch of 10 bases separates them. CDR1 and CDR2 are read off the germline V gene as MNHEY and SVGEGT. The CDR3 starts with the cysteine, ends with the phenylalanine, and has 14 residues. The kept DNA is CDR3 alone, 42 bases in frame from the first base.

The sample was peripheral blood. The chain was built from TRBV6-2 or TRBV6-3 and TRBJ1-5, with the D gene not clear enough to name. The sequence came from a man aged 60-69 years with COVID-19, enrolled during active disease. The DNA is TGTGCCAGCAGTTACAAGCGGATGGATCAGCCCCAGCATTTT. This codes for CASSYKRMDQPQHF.